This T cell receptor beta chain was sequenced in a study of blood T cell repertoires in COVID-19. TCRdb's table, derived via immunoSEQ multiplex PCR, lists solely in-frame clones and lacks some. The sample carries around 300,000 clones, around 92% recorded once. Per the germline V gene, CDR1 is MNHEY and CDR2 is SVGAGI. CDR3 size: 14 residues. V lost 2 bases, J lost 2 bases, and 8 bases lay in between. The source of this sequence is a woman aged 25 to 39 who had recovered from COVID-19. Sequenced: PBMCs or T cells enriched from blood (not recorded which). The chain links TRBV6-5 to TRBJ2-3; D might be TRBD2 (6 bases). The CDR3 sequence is CASSYLAHTDTQYF. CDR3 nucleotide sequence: TGTGCCAGCAGTTACCTAGCGCACACAGATACGCAGTATTTT.